The 22 T cell receptor beta chains reported below all come from one sample, sequenced in a study of post-analysis software for immune sequencing data. Overall study results and limits: A few TRBV segments appeared more often in patients than in controls, and TRBV5-6, TRBV5-1 and TRBV20-1 were among these.

Unique molecular identifiers featured in each of the TCR beta cDNA libraries. TCRdb itself ran the PCR reads through MiXCR, one entry per CDR3 protein. The sample shows roughly 600,000 distinct CDR3 sequences, 44% of them seen only once. Their recognized antigens are unknown. Sequenced input: blood. Receptors were obtained from a girl between 10 and 17 years old with multiple sclerosis.

CDR3 region: CASSLRRTTDTQYF. DNA for the CDR3: TGTGCCAGCAGCCTACGGAGGACTACAGATACGCAGTATTTT. This rearrangement joins TRBV7-8 to TRBJ2-3; D possibly corresponds to TRBD2 (5 bases). The germline gives CDR1 SGHVS, CDR2 FQNEAQ. Deletions cut 5 bases from V and 3 bases from J, with 12 bases between. The CDR3 contains 14 residues.

This clonotype was counted a few times. V usage is TRBV10-2 and J usage is TRBJ2-4; tentatively, D is TRBD2 (5 bases). Germline CDR1 WSHSY, CDR2 SAAADI. The CDR3 length is 16 residues. Trimming removed 0 bases from V and 1 base from J, with 10 bases in between. CDR3 DNA: TGCGCCAGCAGTGAGTCGAGCGGCGTTGCCAAAAACATTCAGTACTTC. The encoded protein is CASSESSGVAKNIQYF.

V usage is TRBV7-9 and J usage is TRBJ2-4, with D possibly being TRBD1 (5 bases). Gene TRBJ2-7 matches the end of the DNA better, so the J call may be wrong. This CDR3 region has 14 residues. Germline CDR1 is SEHNR and CDR2 is FQNEAQ (reference sequence). CDR3 amino acids: CASSSLTATYEQYF. The CDR3 coding sequence is TGTGCCAGCAGCTCCTTGACAGCAACCTACGAGCAGTACTTC.

V is TRBV7-9 and J is TRBJ1-6; 9 nucleotides align to TRBD1. Germline V lookup: CDR1 SEHNR, CDR2 FQNEAQ (reference sequence). CDR3 length: 18 amino acids. J gave up 10 bases and V 7 bases, and 20 bases lay outside the gene matches. CDR3 protein: CASTYKPTGTGRSSPLHF. For the CDR3, the DNA is TGTGCCAGCACCTATAAACCGACCGGGACAGGGCGAAGCTCACCCCTCCACTTT.

The V and J genes are TRBV27 and TRBJ2-3; no firm D call. The CDR3 contains 14 residues. The V gene's germline CDR1 is MNHEY and CDR2 SMNVEV (reference sequence). Trimming pared 3 bases from V and 1 base from J, leaving 8 bases between. In DNA, the CDR3 is TGTGCCAGCAGTTTTGCGTGGGGCACAGATACGCAGTATTTT. Amino acid sequence: CASSFAWGTDTQYF.

The chain uses TRBV5-1 and TRBJ2-3; 11 positions match TRBD2. CDR3 length: 16 residues. CDR1 is SGHRS, CDR2 YFSETQ, per germline. Trimming took 5 bases from V and 1 from J; bases not matched to a gene: 6. The DNA of the CDR3 is TGCGCCAGCAGGCCACTAGCGGGAGTTGGCACAGATACGCAGTATTTT. Its protein product is CASRPLAGVGTDTQYF. Combining the CDR3 with reference TRBV5-1 and TRBJ2-3 gives the whole variable domain KAGVTQTPRYLIKTRGQQVTLSCSPISGHRSVSWYQQTPGQGLQFLFEYFSETQRNKGNFPGRFSGRQFSNSRSEMNVSTLELGDSALYLCASRPLAGVGTDTQYFGPGTRLTVL.

This clonotype turned up a few times. The chain joins TRBV12-3 or TRBV12-4 to TRBJ2-1, with D tentatively TRBD2 (6 bases). The V end lost 6 bases, the J end lost 10 bases, and 22 bases lay between the germline ends. The CDR3 spans 15 residues. The CDR3 nucleotides read TGTGCCAGCAGCACCGGGACTTCGCAGTATAGGGAGCAGTTCTTC. Translating it yields CASSTGTSQYREQFF.

The genes are TRBV4-1 and TRBJ2-7; tentatively, D is TRBD2 (6 bases). The V end was cut by 0 bases, the J end by 2 bases, with 11 bases between. This CDR3 spans 15 amino acids. Germline loops: CDR1 MGHRA, CDR2 YSYEKL. CDR3 DNA sequence: TGCGCCAGCAGCCAAGATAGCGGCAGTCCCTACGAGCAGTACTTC. Protein: CASSQDSGSPYEQYF.

This clonotype was seen only a few times. The rearrangement links TRBV10-3 to TRBJ2-7; the D is unclear. The CDR3 is made up of 15 amino acids. V shed 1 base and J shed 3 bases, with 13 bases lying between them. Germline loops: CDR1 ENHRY, CDR2 SYGVKD. The CDR3 reads CAISEYTRSGYEQYF. CDR3 coding DNA: TGTGCCATCAGTGAGTACACCAGGTCGGGCTACGAGCAGTACTTC.

V usage is TRBV6-1 and J usage is TRBJ2-3; 13 nucleotides match TRBD2. V shed 5 bases and J 4 bases; nucleotides not matched to a gene: 9. CDR3 size: 17 residues. The germline gives CDR1 MNHNS, CDR2 SASEGT. The CDR3 sequence is CASSLRGLAGVADTQYF. The CDR3 DNA follows: TGTGCCAGCAGTCTCCGAGGACTAGCGGGAGTGGCAGATACGCAGTATTTT.

This clonotype was seen a handful of times. The J gene is TRBJ2-5, the V gene TRBV10-3; 10 nucleotides line up with TRBD1. V gave up 1 base and J gave up 2 bases; unmatched junction bases: 7. The CDR3 covers 17 residues. Germline V gene data show CDR1 as ENHRY and CDR2 as SYGVKD. The CDR3 region is CAISELMDRGDQETQYF. The CDR3 DNA sequence: TGTGCCATCAGTGAGTTGATGGACAGGGGGGATCAAGAGACCCAGTACTTC.

V gene TRBV5-1 combines with J gene TRBJ2-3; D gene ambiguous. Germline CDR1 reads SGHRS; CDR2 reads YFSETQ. The germline V and J ends were trimmed by 6 bases and 0 bases, with 14 bases remaining between them. The CDR3 sequence is 15 residues long. CDR3 nucleotide sequence: TGCGCCAGCACCGCTGGGGTTACTAGCACAGATACGCAGTATTTT. Translated, it gives CASTAGVTSTDTQYF.

This clonotype was observed a handful of times. This chain connects TRBV5-1 to TRBJ2-1; 9 bases line up with TRBD1. This CDR3 contains 15 residues. Germline CDR1 is SGHRS and CDR2 is YFSETQ. After removal of 1 base from V and 3 bases from J, the junction contained 2 bases not matched to a gene. The CDR3 here is CASSLRTGDYNEQFF. CDR3 coding DNA: TGCGCCAGCAGCTTGCGGACAGGGGACTACAATGAGCAGTTCTTC. The variable domain in full, with the rest retrieved from reference TRBV5-1 and TRBJ2-1, is KAGVTQTPRYLIKTRGQQVTLSCSPISGHRSVSWYQQTPGQGLQFLFEYFSETQRNKGNFPGRFSGRQFSNSRSEMNVSTLELGDSALYLCASSLRTGDYNEQFFGPGTRLTVL.

The chain combines TRBV28 with TRBJ1-4, with D perhaps matching TRBD1 (5 bases). CDR3 length: 13 residues. The germline gives CDR1 MDHEN, CDR2 SYDVKM. Trimming pared 6 bases from V and 6 bases from J, leaving 11 bases between. CDR3 region: CASRRGYYEKLFF. The CDR3 region has the DNA TGTGCCAGCAGAAGGGGATATTATGAAAAACTGTTTTTT.

The genes are TRBV5-1 and TRBJ1-2; 8 bases fit TRBD1. CDR1 SGHRS and CDR2 YFSETQ come from the germline V gene. This CDR3 spans 15 amino acids. V lost 0 bases and J lost 8; bases outside the gene matches: 9. The CDR3 DNA sequence: TGCGCCAGCAGCTTGGATGGCAGGGGGCAGCTGGGCTACACCTTC. Protein product: CASSLDGRGQLGYTF.

The chain has TRBV4-2 and TRBJ2-5; D is unclear. The V gene's germline CDR1 is LGHNA and CDR2 YNFKEQ. V lost 4 bases, J lost 4 bases, and 10 bases lay in between. This CDR3 contains 13 residues. CDR3 sequence (DNA): TGTGCCAGCAGCCGTTTGATGCCAGAGACCCAGTACTTC. This codes for CASSRLMPETQYF.

The V gene is TRBV18, the J gene TRBJ1-6; D is ambiguous. CDR1 and CDR2 (germline): KGHSH, LQKENI. Trimming shortened V by 2 bases and J by 12 bases, and 11 bases separated the two germline ends. This CDR3 comprises 13 residues. DNA for the CDR3: TGTGCCAGCTCACCAAGGGAGACGGAACCCCTCCACTTT. It is translated as CASSPRETEPLHF.

Comments on this clonotype: Sequence at one end of the junction differs from germline and may be a read error. The genes are TRBV20-1 and TRBJ1-4; no reliable D call. The CDR3 totals 13 residues. Germline values: CDR1 DFQATT, CDR2 SNEGSKA (reference sequence). The CDR3 spells CSAIDIDNEELFF. As DNA, the CDR3 is TGCAGTGCTATAGACATCGATAATGAAGAACTGTTTTTT.

This clonotype appeared a few times. The genes are TRBV6-6 and TRBJ2-7, with 9 bases that match TRBD2. The length of the CDR3 is 15 residues. V shed 6 bases, J shed 4 bases, and the junction held 10 bases outside the gene matches. The germline gives CDR1 MNHNY, CDR2 SVGAGI (reference sequence). CDR3 bases: TGTGCCAGCAGCCTAACTCCGGGACTAGCTTACGAGCAGTACTTC. Its protein product is CASSLTPGLAYEQYF.

The CDR3 loop is CASSPGLRGNQPQHF. Here the CDR3 DNA reads TGCGCCAGCAGCCCGGGCCTAAGGGGCAATCAGCCCCAGCATTTT. The V gene is TRBV4-1, the J gene TRBJ1-5; D is ambiguous. Germline V gives CDR1 MGHRA, CDR2 YSYEKL. V was shortened by 4 bases and J by 2 bases, with 12 bases between the two germline ends. CDR3 length equals 15 residues.

The CDR3 bases are TGTGCCAGCAGCCAAGAAGTGGGAGCCCCGACTGGCTACACCTTC. Amino acid sequence: CASSQEVGAPTGYTF. The chain combines TRBV4-2 with TRBJ1-2; D remains ambiguous. V was cut by 0 bases and J by 7 bases, with 15 bases left in between. Germline V gene data show CDR1 as LGHNA and CDR2 as YNFKEQ. The CDR3 is 15 amino acids.

The rearrangement links TRBV12-5 to TRBJ2-7; no clear D. CDR1 and CDR2 from the germline V gene are LGHNT and FRNRAP. The CDR3 consists of 16 residues. With 1 base removed from V and 2 bases from J, the gap between germline ends came to 15 bases. CDR3 sequence (DNA): TGTGCTAGTGGTTTGGCTCAGTGGCGGATACCCTACGAGCAGTACTTC. This translates into CASGLAQWRIPYEQYF.